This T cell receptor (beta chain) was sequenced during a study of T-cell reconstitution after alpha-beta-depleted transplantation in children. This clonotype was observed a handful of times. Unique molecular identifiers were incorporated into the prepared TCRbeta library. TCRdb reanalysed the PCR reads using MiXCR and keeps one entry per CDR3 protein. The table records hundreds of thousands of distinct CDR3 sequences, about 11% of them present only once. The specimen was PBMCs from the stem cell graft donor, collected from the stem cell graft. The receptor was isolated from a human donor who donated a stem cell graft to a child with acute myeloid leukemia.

DNA for the CDR3: TGTGCCACCAGTGATCCAAACGGGGCAAATGAGCAGTTCTTC. This codes for CATSDPNGANEQFF. The chain recombines TRBV24-1 with TRBJ2-1; D is possibly TRBD1 or TRBD2 (5 bases each). CDR1 is KGHDR and CDR2 is SFDVKD in the germline V gene. Between the trimmed V and J ends, which lost 3 bases and 7 bases, there was a span of 12 bases. The length of the CDR3 is 14 residues.